Below, one T cell receptor (beta chain) is given with its context. V was pared by 0 bases and J by 2 bases, with 10 bases between. The CDR3 contains 15 residues. CDR1 SGHRS and CDR2 YFSETQ come from the germline V gene. How the authors handled the data: Amplifying reference gene primers gave estimates of nucleated cell counts. Clones were read by immunoSEQ multiplex PCR, and TCRdb kept only the in-frame ones, dropping some. The DNA gave D and trimming, while V, J and clone size come from that table. The repertoire holds fewer than 450,000 clones, 75% to 90% seen once, with about 6.9% in the top ten. These data originate in a study of blood T cell repertoires in COVID-19. Study as a whole: Both acute and convalescent COVID-19 samples were obtained from the United States, Italy and Spain. PBMCs, B-cell-depleted T cells, or T cells were the source of the cDNA or gDNA that made up the material.

The sample comprised peripheral blood. V usage is TRBV5-1 and J usage is TRBJ2-3; D gene ambiguous. This sequence originates from a woman aged 50 to 60 with COVID-19, enrolled during active disease. The CDR3 loop reads CASSLVAHITDTQYF. DNA for the CDR3: TGCGCCAGCAGCTTGGTCGCCCACATCACAGATACGCAGTATTTT.